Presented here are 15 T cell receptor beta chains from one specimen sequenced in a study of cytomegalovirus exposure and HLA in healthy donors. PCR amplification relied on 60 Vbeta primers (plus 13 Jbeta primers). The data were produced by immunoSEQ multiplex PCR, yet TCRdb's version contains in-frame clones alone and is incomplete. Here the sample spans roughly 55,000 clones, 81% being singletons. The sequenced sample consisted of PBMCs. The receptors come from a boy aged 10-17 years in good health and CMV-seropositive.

Here the CDR3 DNA reads TGTGCCAGCAGCCAAGATGGGTTAGCGGGGGCCCCCCCCTATGAGCAGTTCTTC. Translated: CASSQDGLAGAPPYEQFF. This rearrangement joins TRBV4-2 to TRBJ2-1; the match to TRBD2 covers 9 bases. The CDR3 covers 18 residues. Germline-derived CDR1 and CDR2 are LGHNA and YNFKEQ. J was trimmed by 8 bases and V by 0 bases; bases with no gene match: 14.

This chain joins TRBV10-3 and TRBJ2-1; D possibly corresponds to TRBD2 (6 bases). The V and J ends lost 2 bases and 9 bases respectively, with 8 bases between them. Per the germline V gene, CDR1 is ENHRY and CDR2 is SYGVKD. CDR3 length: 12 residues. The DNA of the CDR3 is TGTGCCATCAGTGAGGAGCGGGCTGAGCAGTTCTTC. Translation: CAISEERAEQFF.

CDR3 sequence: CASSGAGGRNTEAFF. The CDR3 DNA sequence: TGTGCCAGCAGCGGGGCGGGGGGCCGGAACACTGAAGCTTTCTTT. The J gene is TRBJ1-1, the V gene TRBV9, with a tentative D call TRBD1 (6 bases). Germline V gene data show CDR1 as SGDLS and CDR2 as YYNGEE. Trimming left V 3 bases short and J 1 base short, with 13 bases between. The CDR3 spans 15 residues. Full variable domain (rest looked up from reference TRBV9 and TRBJ1-1): DSGVTQTPKHLITATGQRVTLRCSPRSGDLSVYWYQQSLDQGLQFLIQYYNGEERAKGNILERFSAQQFPDLHSELNLSSLELGDSALYFCASSGAGGRNTEAFFGQGTRLTVV.

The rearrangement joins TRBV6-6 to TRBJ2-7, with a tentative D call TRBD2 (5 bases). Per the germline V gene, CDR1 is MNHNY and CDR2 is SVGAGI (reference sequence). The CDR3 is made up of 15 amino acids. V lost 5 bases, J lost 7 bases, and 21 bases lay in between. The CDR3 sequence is CASSTRAGGPREQYF. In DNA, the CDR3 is TGTGCCAGCAGTACACGGGCGGGCGGGCCGCGAGAGCAGTACTTC.

CDR3 nucleotides: TGTGCCAGCAGCTTGGAGGGGGACAGGGGAGTTTCACCCCTCCACTTT. This encodes CASSLEGDRGVSPLHF. The J gene is TRBJ1-6, the V gene TRBV5-6; 10 bases fit TRBD1. Per the germline V gene, CDR1 is SGHDT and CDR2 is YYEEEE. The CDR3 extends over 16 amino acids. V lost 0 bases to trimming and J lost 9 bases; unmatched junction nucleotides: 6.

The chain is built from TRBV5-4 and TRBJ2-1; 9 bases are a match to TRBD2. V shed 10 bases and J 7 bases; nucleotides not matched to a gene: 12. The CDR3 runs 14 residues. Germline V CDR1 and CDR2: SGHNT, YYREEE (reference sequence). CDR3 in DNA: TGTGCCCTCCGGGCGGGGGGGCTGGATAATGAGCAGTTCTTC. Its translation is CALRAGGLDNEQFF.

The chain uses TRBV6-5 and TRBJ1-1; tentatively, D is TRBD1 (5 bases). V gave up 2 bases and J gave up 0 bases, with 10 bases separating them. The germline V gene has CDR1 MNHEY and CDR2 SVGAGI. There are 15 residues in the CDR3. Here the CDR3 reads CASSYTGGVNTEAFF. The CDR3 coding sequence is TGTGCCAGCAGTTACACGGGGGGGGTGAACACTGAAGCTTTCTTT.

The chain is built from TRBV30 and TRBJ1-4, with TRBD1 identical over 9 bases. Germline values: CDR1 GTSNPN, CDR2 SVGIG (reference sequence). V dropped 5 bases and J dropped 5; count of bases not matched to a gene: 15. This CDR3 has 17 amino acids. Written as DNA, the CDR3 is TGTGCCTGGCGGTATTTTTCTTGGGGGACAGGGAATGAAAAACTGTTTTTT. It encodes CAWRYFSWGTGNEKLFF.

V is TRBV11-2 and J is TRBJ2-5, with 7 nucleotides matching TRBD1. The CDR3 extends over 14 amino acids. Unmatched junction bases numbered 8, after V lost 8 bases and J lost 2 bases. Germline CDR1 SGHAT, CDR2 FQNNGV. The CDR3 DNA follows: TGTGCCAGCGGTTTCCGGGACAGACAAGAGACCCAGTACTTC. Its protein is CASGFRDRQETQYF. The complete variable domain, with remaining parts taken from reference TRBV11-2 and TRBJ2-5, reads EAGVAQSPRYKIIEKRQSVAFWCNPISGHATLYWYQQILGQGPKLLIQFQNNGVVDDSQLPKDRFSAERLKGVDSTLKIQPAKLEDSAVYLCASGFRDRQETQYFGPGTRLLVL.

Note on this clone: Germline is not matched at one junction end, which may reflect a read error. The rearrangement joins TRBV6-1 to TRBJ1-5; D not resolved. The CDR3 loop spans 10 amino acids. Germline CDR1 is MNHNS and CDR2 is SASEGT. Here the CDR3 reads CASGSWQAAF. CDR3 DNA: TGTGCCAGCGGCAGTTGGCAGGCCGCGTTT.

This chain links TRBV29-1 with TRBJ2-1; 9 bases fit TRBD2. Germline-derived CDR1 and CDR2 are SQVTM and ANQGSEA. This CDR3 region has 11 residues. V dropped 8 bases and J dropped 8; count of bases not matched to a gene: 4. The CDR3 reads CSFSGGDEQFF. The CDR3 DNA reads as TGCAGCTTTAGCGGGGGAGATGAGCAGTTCTTC.

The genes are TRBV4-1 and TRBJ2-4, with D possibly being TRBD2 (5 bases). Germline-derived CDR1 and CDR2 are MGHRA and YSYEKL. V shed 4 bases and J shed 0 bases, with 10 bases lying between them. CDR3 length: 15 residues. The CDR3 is CASSPGNLAKNIQYF. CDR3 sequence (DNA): TGCGCCAGCAGCCCGGGGAATCTAGCCAAAAACATTCAGTACTTC.

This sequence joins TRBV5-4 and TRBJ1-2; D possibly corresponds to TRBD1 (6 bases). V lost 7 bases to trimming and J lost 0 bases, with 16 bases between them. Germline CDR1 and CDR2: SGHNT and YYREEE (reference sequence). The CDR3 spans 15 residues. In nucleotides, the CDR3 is TGTGCCAGCCACCCTTCAGGGGACCCTAACTATGGCTACACCTTC. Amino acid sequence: CASHPSGDPNYGYTF.

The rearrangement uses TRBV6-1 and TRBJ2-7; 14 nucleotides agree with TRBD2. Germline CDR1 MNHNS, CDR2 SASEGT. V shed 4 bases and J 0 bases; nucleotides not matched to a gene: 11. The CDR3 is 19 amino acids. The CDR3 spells CASSAMRLAGGTSSYEQYF. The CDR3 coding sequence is TGTGCCAGCAGTGCCATGAGACTAGCGGGGGGGACTAGCTCCTACGAGCAGTACTTC.

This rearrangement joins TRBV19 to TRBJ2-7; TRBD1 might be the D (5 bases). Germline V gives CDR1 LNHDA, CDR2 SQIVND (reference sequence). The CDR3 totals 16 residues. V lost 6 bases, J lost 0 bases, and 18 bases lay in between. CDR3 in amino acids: CASRKGAIGSSYEQYF. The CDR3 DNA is TGTGCCAGTAGGAAAGGGGCTATCGGTAGCTCCTACGAGCAGTACTTC.